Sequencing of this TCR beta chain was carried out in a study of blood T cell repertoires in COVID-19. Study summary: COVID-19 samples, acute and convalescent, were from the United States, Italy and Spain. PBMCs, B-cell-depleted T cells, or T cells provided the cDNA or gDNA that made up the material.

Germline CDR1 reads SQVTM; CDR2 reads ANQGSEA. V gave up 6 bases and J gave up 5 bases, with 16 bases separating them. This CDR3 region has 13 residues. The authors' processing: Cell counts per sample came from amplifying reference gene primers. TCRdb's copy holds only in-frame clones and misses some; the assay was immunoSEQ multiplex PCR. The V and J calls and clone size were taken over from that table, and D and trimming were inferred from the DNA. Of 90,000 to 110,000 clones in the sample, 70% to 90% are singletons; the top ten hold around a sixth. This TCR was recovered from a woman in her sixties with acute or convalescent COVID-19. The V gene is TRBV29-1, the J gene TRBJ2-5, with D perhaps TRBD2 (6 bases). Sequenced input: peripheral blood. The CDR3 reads CSVLLPGRETQYF. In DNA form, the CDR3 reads TGCAGCGTCCTCCTCCCAGGGAGGGAGACCCAGTACTTC.